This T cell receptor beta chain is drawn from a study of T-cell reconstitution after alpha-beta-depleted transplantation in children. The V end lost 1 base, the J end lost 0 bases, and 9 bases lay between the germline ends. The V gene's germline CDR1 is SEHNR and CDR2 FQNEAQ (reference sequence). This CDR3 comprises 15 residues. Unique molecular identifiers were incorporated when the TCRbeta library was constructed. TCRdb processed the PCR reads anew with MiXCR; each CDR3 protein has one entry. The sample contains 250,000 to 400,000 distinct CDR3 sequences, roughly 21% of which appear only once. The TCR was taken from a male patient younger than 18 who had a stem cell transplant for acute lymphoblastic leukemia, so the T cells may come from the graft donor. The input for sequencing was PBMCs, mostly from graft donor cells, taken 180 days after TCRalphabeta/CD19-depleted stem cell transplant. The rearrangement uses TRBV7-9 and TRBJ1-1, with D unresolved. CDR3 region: CASSLGAGMNTEAFF. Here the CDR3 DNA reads TGTGCCAGCAGCTTAGGGGCAGGAATGAACACTGAAGCTTTCTTT.